This T cell receptor (beta chain) comes out of a study of human T cells and chemical hapten exposure (dated by TCRdb to the early 2020s). The study in broad terms: For sensitization, 2% DPC in acetone was applied to a roughly 2 cm by roughly 2 cm area of upper inner arm skin. Weekly therapeutic DPC doses were additionally applied to the scalp of patients throughout the roughly 26-week study period. Patch testing was performed on the upper back with Finn chambers containing 0.01% DPC, and the patch tests were scored after 6 days according to International Contact Dermatitis Research Group standards. The mostly female patient cohort included alopecia areata with under or over 50% scalp involvement, alopecia totalis and alopecia universalis. Libraries were pooled for sequencing, and variation in per-sample TCR yields was attributed mainly to small differences in library volumes within the pool. The study tracked peripheral blood TCR repertoire changes in vivo during primary and secondary sensitization to the hapten diphenylcyclopropenone (DPC) in alopecia patients. Blood samples were taken from patients before sensitization (week 0) and at 2, 6 and about 24 weeks after DPC sensitization. Approximately 28 alopecia patients provided blood for TCR sequencing at one to four time points (pre-sensitization, 2, 6 and 24 weeks).

The full study reports these points: The number of PT1 expanded TCRs positively correlated with patch test score, significant at thresholds 8, 16 and 32 but not 4. DPC sensitization did not change how many TCRs were above 1 in 1000 frequency, and no evidence was found of alterations in global repertoire structure. Repeated subsampling changed both the strength of the expansion versus patch-test correlation and the threshold at which that correlation became significant. Significantly more large CDR3 similarity clusters were formed by expanded TCRs than by pre-sensitization or healthy control sets, consistent with antigen-driven responses. Because every patient had alopecia, a presumed autoimmune disease, the patients' immune response might differ from that of healthy individuals.

The sample's time point label is to be understood as: pre-sensitization, week 0. Interpreted using the paper, the treatment or condition label stands for: therapeutic diphenylcyclopropenone sensitization with weekly scalp DPC. At every patch-test visit, the blood draw took place before the patch test was put on. Patients were considered eligible if aged 18 to 70, diagnosed with alopecia and deemed suitable for DPC therapy, and patients were excluded if pregnant. Total RNA was extracted from unfractionated whole blood collected in Tempus Blood RNA tubes. Regarding this clonotype: The clone's antigen remains unknown. One base away there is no much larger clone; base qualities are not given.

Library prep was done by RACE. Sequencing was performed on a NextSeq 500. During library preparation, unique molecular identifiers were attached to individual cDNA molecules so that TCRs could be counted quantitatively and reproducibly. Each blood RNA sample was used to sequence both TCR alpha and TCR beta chains. The authors' pipeline ran thus. The median number of TCRs per sample was roughly 100,000, ranging from roughly 20,000 to 690,600. The Decombinator software suite was used to annotate V, J and CDR3 in the TCR reads. For PS versus PT1 abundance plots, all samples were subsampled to the same number of TCRs (28,000). TCRs were defined as expanded if absent before sensitization and observed at least eight times at the 2-week time point. Clones were called with MiXCR by TCRdb after fastp trimmed the public reads at Q25, and only in-frame beta chains were retained. Rows matching on CDR3 protein sequence are summarized as one entry with the most common DNA and genes. In this record, the V and J calls reflect TCRdb's handling and not the investigators' own analysis. This sample lists some 300,000 distinct CDR3 sequences; 5.5% were detected once. Around 8.6% of the sample goes to the ten largest clones.

The receptor's source is a woman in her late teens or twenties with alopecia areata. Some clones in this sample may be carry-over from other donors' samples. Sample: whole blood, taken in connection with sensitization to the hapten diphenylcyclopropenone (DPC).

The CDR3 corresponds to CASSGPDRDEQYF. Here is the DNA: TGTGCCAGCAGTGGACCGGACAGGGACGAGCAGTACTTC. The chain is made from TRBV2 and TRBJ2-7; 8 bases in the junction line up with TRBD1. The cysteine opens and the phenylalanine closes a CDR3 of 13 amino acids. The kept DNA is CDR3 alone, 39 bases in frame from the first base. For CDR1 and CDR2, the germline V gene lists SNHLY and FYNNEI. Trimming leaves V shorter by 4 bases and J shorter by 5 bases, with the junction holding 4 bases beyond the gene matches.